One sample yielded the 29 T cell receptor beta chains listed below, sequenced in a study of T cells after yellow fever vaccination. Each CDR3 protein is one row after TCRdb ran MiXCR on the 5' RACE reads. The table lists hundreds of thousands of distinct CDR3 sequences, approximately 13% of them singletons, with around 15% in the top ten. Sequenced material: PBMCs, taken on the day of the yellow fever booster vaccination. All receptors derive from a young man who received the YFV17D yellow fever vaccine.

This clonotype occurred a few times. The CDR3 DNA sequence: TGCAGTGCTAGAGGACAGGTGGGGGGGACTCGGTACAATGAGCAGTTCTTC. It translates to CSARGQVGGTRYNEQFF. This rearrangement joins TRBV20-1 to TRBJ2-1; perhaps TRBD2 as D (7 bases). The CDR3 loop spans 17 amino acids. Germline CDR1 reads DFQATT; CDR2 reads SNEGSKA (reference sequence). The V end was cut by 1 base, the J end by 4 bases, with 20 bases between.

The sample holds a few counts of this clonotype. The chain is built from TRBV20-1 and TRBJ2-1, with 7 bases aligning to TRBD2. Per the germline V gene, CDR1 is DFQATT and CDR2 is SNEGSKA (reference sequence). The CDR3 runs 13 residues. Trimming removed 6 bases from V and 7 bases from J; junction bases left unmatched: 9. The CDR3 DNA follows: TGCAGTGCCCCGGGACTAACCGGGAATGAGCAGTTCTTC. This gives the protein CSAPGLTGNEQFF.

The V call is TRBV6-5, the J call TRBJ2-1; 8 bases line up with TRBD2. Germline values: CDR1 MNHEY, CDR2 SVGAGI. With V trimmed by 0 bases and J by 8 bases, 3 bases remained unmatched. The CDR3 covers 14 residues. The CDR3 here is CASSYSGTRHEQFF. In DNA, the CDR3 is TGTGCCAGCAGTTACTCCGGGACTAGGCATGAGCAGTTCTTC.

Details on this clonotype: The junction differs from germline at one of its ends, possibly a read error. This sequence joins TRBV20-1 and TRBJ2-7; 13 nucleotides line up with TRBD2. The germline CDR1 and CDR2 sequences are DFQATT and SNEGSKA (reference sequence). CDR3 length equals 19 residues. CDR3 bases: TGCTGTGCTAGACCACCGGGACTAGCGGGACTTACCAGCTCCTACGAGCAGTACTTC. Translated, it gives CCARPPGLAGLTSSYEQYF.

This clonotype occurred a few times. This chain joins TRBV11-2 and TRBJ2-1; D assignment may be TRBD1 or TRBD2 (6 bases each). V lost 0 bases to trimming and J lost 7 bases, with 19 bases between them. Germline V lookup: CDR1 SGHAT, CDR2 FQNNGV. The CDR3 has 17 residues. The CDR3 DNA reads TGTGCCAGCAGCTTAGAGGGGGGCTCGGGAGTGGGAAATGAGCAGTTCTTC. Residues: CASSLEGGSGVGNEQFF.

The rearrangement joins TRBV14 to TRBJ2-7; D may correspond to TRBD1 or TRBD2 (5 bases each). The CDR3 totals 14 residues. Trimming shortened V by 5 bases and J by 5 bases, and 16 bases separated the two germline ends. CDR1 and CDR2 from the germline V gene are SGHDN and FVKESK. In DNA form, the CDR3 reads TGTGCCAGCAGCTACCGTGGGGGTATAGACGAGCAGTACTTC. It specifies CASSYRGGIDEQYF.

A few counts support this clonotype. The J gene is TRBJ2-3, the V gene TRBV7-9; 9 nucleotides match TRBD2. Germline V gene sequence: CDR1 SEHNR, CDR2 FQNEAQ (reference sequence). This CDR3 has 15 amino acids. V lost 11 bases and J lost 0; bases outside the gene matches: 9. In DNA, the CDR3 is TGTGCCCGCGGTCGGCTAGCGGGAAGCACAGATACGCAGTATTTT. Translating gives CARGRLAGSTDTQYF.

The chain employs TRBV7-2 and TRBJ2-5; 15 nucleotides match TRBD2. This CDR3 is built from 16 residues. Germline V lookup: CDR1 SGHTA, CDR2 FQGNSA. V lost 4 bases and J lost 2; bases outside the gene matches: 2. The CDR3 coding sequence is TGTGCCAGCAGCTCGGGACTAGCGGGAGGTCAAGAGACCCAGTACTTC. It is translated as CASSSGLAGGQETQYF.

This clonotype has only a few counts. This chain joins TRBV30 and TRBJ2-7; 7 bases align to TRBD1. The germline V gene encodes CDR1 GTSNPN and CDR2 SVGIG (reference sequence). Unmatched junction bases numbered 8, after V lost 6 bases and J lost 0 bases. This CDR3 has 14 amino acids. DNA of the CDR3: TGTGCCTGCTCTACAGGGGCGAGCTCCTACGAGCAGTACTTC. It translates to CACSTGASSYEQYF.

This clonotype was recorded a few times. The chain has TRBV5-1 and TRBJ2-1; 14 positions match TRBD2. V dropped 1 base and J dropped 6; count of bases not matched to a gene: 9. The CDR3 consists of 18 residues. CDR1 is SGHRS, CDR2 YFSETQ, per germline. The CDR3 loop reads CASSLLGLAGVPPNEQFF. As DNA, the CDR3 is TGCGCCAGCAGCTTGCTGGGACTAGCGGGAGTTCCCCCCAATGAGCAGTTCTTC. Full variable domain (rest looked up from reference TRBV5-1 and TRBJ2-1): KAGVTQTPRYLIKTRGQQVTLSCSPISGHRSVSWYQQTPGQGLQFLFEYFSETQRNKGNFPGRFSGRQFSNSRSEMNVSTLELGDSALYLCASSLLGLAGVPPNEQFFGPGTRLTVL.

This clonotype was counted only a few times. The chain joins TRBV12-3 or TRBV12-4 to TRBJ2-1, with D unclear. Between the trimmed V and J ends, which lost 1 base and 8 bases, there was a span of 9 bases. CDR3 length: 13 amino acids. The CDR3 spells CASSLDTLDEQFF. The CDR3 bases are TGTGCCAGCAGTTTAGATACTCTCGATGAGCAGTTCTTC.

V and J are TRBV19 and TRBJ2-3; no definite D call. V gave up 4 bases and J gave up 5 bases, with 10 bases separating them. The CDR3 is 13 amino acids. CDR1 and CDR2 from the germline V gene are LNHDA and SQIVND (reference sequence). The CDR3 nucleotides are TGTGCCAGTAGTAGGACCTGGGAAGATACGCAGTATTTT. It translates to CASSRTWEDTQYF. Supplemented by reference TRBV19 and TRBJ2-3, the full variable domain reads DGGITQSPKYLFRKEGQNVTLSCEQNLNHDAMYWYRQDPGQGLRLIYYSQIVNDFQKGDIAEGYSVSREKKESFPLTVTSAQKNPTAFYLCASSRTWEDTQYFGPGTRLTVL.

This clonotype was detected a few times. The genes are TRBV20-1 and TRBJ1-5, with D tentatively TRBD1 (5 bases). V lost 0 bases and J lost 7, with 10 bases in between. This CDR3 contains 13 residues. Germline assignment: CDR1 DFQATT and CDR2 SNEGSKA (reference sequence). The CDR3 loop reads CSARETTAQPQHF. CDR3 in DNA: TGCAGTGCTAGAGAAACGACAGCCCAGCCCCAGCATTTT.

This chain joins TRBV5-4 and TRBJ2-3; D is undetermined. Trimming removed 1 base from V and 2 bases from J, with 8 bases in between. The length of the CDR3 is 14 residues. CDR1 and CDR2 from the germline V gene are SGHNT and YYREEE (reference sequence). CDR3 bases: TGTGCCAGCAGCTTGATCGAGTCCACAGATACGCAGTATTTT. Its protein product is CASSLIESTDTQYF.

This clonotype has only a few counts. The V call is TRBV5-1, the J call TRBJ1-1, with 9 bases that match TRBD1. This CDR3 region has 14 residues. Germline CDR1 and CDR2: SGHRS and YFSETQ. The J segment lost 6 bases and the V segment lost 2 bases, leaving 5 bases of the junction unmatched. DNA for the CDR3: TGCGCCAGCAGCTTCCGGGACAGGGCACCTGAAGCTTTCTTT. The encoded protein is CASSFRDRAPEAFF.

This clonotype was recorded many times. This rearrangement joins TRBV3-1 to TRBJ2-5; 7 bases line up with TRBD1. The CDR3 is 14 residues long. Germline assignment: CDR1 LGHDT and CDR2 YNNKEL (reference sequence). With V trimmed by 4 bases and J by 6 bases, 8 bases remained unmatched. CDR3 sequence: CASSPQGDSKTQYF. The DNA for the CDR3 is TGTGCCAGCAGCCCCCAGGGGGATTCAAAGACCCAGTACTTC.

Many counts were recorded for this clonotype. The chain is built from TRBV20-1 and TRBJ2-1; no clear D. V dropped 0 bases and J dropped 12 bases, with 9 bases sitting between them. This CDR3 contains 11 residues. Germline-derived CDR1 and CDR2 are DFQATT and SNEGSKA (reference sequence). The chain's CDR3 is CSARDYAPQFF. DNA for the CDR3: TGCAGTGCTAGAGATTACGCTCCGCAGTTCTTC.

The chain links TRBV12-3 or TRBV12-4 to TRBJ2-2, with D possibly matching TRBD2 (6 bases). The CDR3 loop spans 19 amino acids. V lost 3 bases to trimming and J lost 6 bases, with 26 bases between them. In nucleotides, the CDR3 is TGTGCCAGCAGTTTCAGCCAACTCCTAGCGTTGAGAGGATCCGGGGAGCTGTTTTTT. Protein sequence: CASSFSQLLALRGSGELFF.

V and J are TRBV19 and TRBJ2-6; D is tentatively TRBD1 or TRBD2 (5 bases each). The CDR3 is made up of 17 amino acids. V was trimmed by 3 bases and J by 1 base, leaving 13 bases between them. Germline CDR1 LNHDA, CDR2 SQIVND (reference sequence). The CDR3 sequence: CASSMGRRISGANVLTF. Written as DNA, the CDR3 is TGTGCCAGTAGTATGGGACGCCGAATTTCTGGGGCCAACGTCCTGACTTTC.

The chain employs TRBV12-3 or TRBV12-4 and TRBJ2-5; TRBD1 matches at 8 bases. The CDR3 is made up of 14 amino acids. The J segment lost 5 bases and the V segment lost 3 bases, leaving 5 bases of the junction unmatched. CDR3 sequence: CASSFGQGWETQYF. In DNA form, the CDR3 reads TGTGCCAGCAGTTTCGGACAGGGATGGGAGACCCAGTACTTC.

The table lists this clonotype with a few counts. V is TRBV20-1 and J is TRBJ2-1; perhaps TRBD2 as D (6 bases). The CDR3 runs 12 residues. V lost 5 bases, J lost 10 bases, and 15 bases lay in between. Germline-derived CDR1 and CDR2 are DFQATT and SNEGSKA (reference sequence). CDR3 sequence reads: CSAWTTKGEQFF. The CDR3 region has the DNA TGCAGTGCTTGGACTACCAAGGGGGAGCAGTTCTTC.

This clonotype came up a few times. This chain connects TRBV5-4 to TRBJ2-7; D is ambiguous. CDR3 size: 13 residues. V gave up 0 bases and J gave up 7 bases, with 11 bases separating them. Looked up from germline, CDR1 is SGHNT and CDR2 is YYREEE (reference sequence). The CDR3 coding sequence is TGTGCCAGCAGCTTGGTAGATTTGAGTGAGCAGTACTTC. Translated, it gives CASSLVDLSEQYF.

The rearrangement uses TRBV18 and TRBJ1-1, with D unclear. V shed 6 bases and J shed 3 bases, with 14 bases lying between them. CDR1 and CDR2 from the germline V gene are KGHSH and LQKENI. This CDR3 region has 14 residues. CDR3 coding DNA: TGTGCCAGCTCGACCTTAACGGCGGACACTGAAGCTTTCTTT. This codes for CASSTLTADTEAFF.

The rearrangement joins TRBV20-1 to TRBJ1-2; D is unclear. The ends were cut back, 6 bases at V and 8 bases at J, with 16 bases in the middle. There are 12 residues in the CDR3. In germline, CDR1 is DFQATT, CDR2 SNEGSKA (reference sequence). The DNA of the CDR3 is TGCAGTGCCAGAATTGCACCGGGCGGCTACACCTTC. This codes for CSARIAPGGYTF.

This clonotype has more than one count but fewer than ten. V and J are TRBV7-2 and TRBJ2-1; 10 bases line up with TRBD1. CDR3 length: 14 residues. Trimming cost V 5 bases and J 5 bases; bases outside gene matches: 3. Per germline, CDR1 SGHTA and CDR2 FQGNSA. The CDR3 DNA sequence: TGTGCCAGCAGCCGGGACAGGGGCCACAATGAGCAGTTCTTC. It yields the protein CASSRDRGHNEQFF.

The J gene is TRBJ2-7, the V gene TRBV6-5, with D maybe TRBD1 (5 bases). This CDR3 is 16 amino acids long. CDR1 and CDR2 from the germline V gene are MNHEY and SVGAGI. V was shortened by 4 bases and J by 7 bases, with 23 bases between the two germline ends. CDR3 nucleotides: TGTGCCAGCAGTTCCCCAGACTTAGCAGGGTTGGCGGAGCAGTACTTC. This sequence encodes CASSSPDLAGLAEQYF.

This clonotype has more than one count but fewer than ten. This chain uses TRBV30 with TRBJ2-5, with TRBD2 identical over 14 bases. The length of the CDR3 is 16 residues. Germline values: CDR1 GTSNPN, CDR2 SVGIG (reference sequence). Trimming took 3 bases from V and 6 from J; bases not matched to a gene: 9. The DNA for the CDR3 is TGTGCCTGGAGCGTAGGGGGACTAGCGGGAGTAAAGACCCAGTACTTC. Translation gives CAWSVGGLAGVKTQYF.

This chain connects TRBV5-5 to TRBJ2-1; the D is unclear. Germline assignment: CDR1 SGHKS and CDR2 YYEKEE (reference sequence). V lost 3 bases to trimming and J lost 3 bases, with 13 bases between them. This CDR3 has 15 residues. The CDR3 reads CASSSGPLIYNEQFF. The CDR3 DNA is TGTGCCAGCAGCTCAGGACCTCTCATCTACAATGAGCAGTTCTTC.

Note on this clonotype: Its ends do not fully match the called genes, so a read error is possible. The V and J genes are TRBV5-1 and TRBJ2-7; TRBD2 matches 11 bases. In germline, CDR1 is SGHRS, CDR2 YFSETQ. The CDR3 totals 16 residues. CDR3 loop: CACSDTSGSYEAEQYF. The CDR3 DNA sequence: TGCGCCTGCAGCGATACTAGCGGGAGTTATGAGGCCGAGCAGTACTTC.